The 26 T cell receptor beta chains listed next were all sequenced from one sample in a study of shared clonotypes between healthy human individuals. TCRdb's copy holds only in-frame clones and misses some; the assay was immunoSEQ multiplex PCR. The sample records nearly 2 million clones, about 95% being singletons. CD8 cells classed as naive were CD45RO-negative and positively selected for CCR7, excluding terminally differentiated effector memory CD45RA+ cells. The specimen sequenced was naive CD8+ T cells sorted from blood. These receptor sequences come from a man aged 18 to 30 in good health.

This chain joins TRBV2 and TRBJ1-5; D perhaps matches TRBD1 (6 bases). Germline CDR1 reads SNHLY; CDR2 reads FYNNEI. This CDR3 comprises 14 residues. V lost 2 bases, J lost 5 bases, and 10 bases lay in between. The CDR3 is CASSERTVYQPQHF. The CDR3 bases are TGTGCCAGCAGTGAACGGACAGTTTATCAGCCCCAGCATTTT.

The V call is TRBV21-1, the J call TRBJ2-4; the table's TRBD1 call for D was not verified on the DNA. TRBV21-1 is noted as a pseudogene. The CDR3 is 16 amino acids. In DNA form, the CDR3 reads TGTGCCAGCAGCCCGTGGGACAGGGTCGCCAAAAACATTCAGTACTTC. Its translation is CASSPWDRVAKNIQYF.

The chain joins TRBV9 to TRBJ2-7; D not resolved. CDR3 size: 14 residues. The germline CDR1 and CDR2 sequences are SGDLS and YYNGEE. Deletions cut 4 bases from V and 1 base from J, with 12 bases between. The CDR3 nucleotides read TGTGCCAGCAGCCGAGAAGGAGCGTCCTACGAGCAGTACTTC. This translates into CASSREGASYEQYF.

The V gene is TRBV27, the J gene TRBJ2-1, with D possibly matching TRBD2 (6 bases). The V gene's germline CDR1 is MNHEY and CDR2 SMNVEV (reference sequence). Trimming stripped 0 bases from V and 6 bases from J, with 12 bases between. This CDR3 comprises 15 residues. CDR3 in DNA: TGTGCCAGCAGTTTATCCCTAACTAGCCGCAATGAGCAGTTCTTC. It encodes CASSLSLTSRNEQFF.

The chain is built from TRBV15 and TRBJ2-7; TRBD1 matches 8 bases. The J segment lost 3 bases and the V segment lost 3 bases, leaving 4 bases of the junction unmatched. Germline V gene data show CDR1 as LNHNV and CDR2 as YYDKDF (reference sequence). The CDR3 is 14 amino acids. Written as DNA, the CDR3 is TGTGCCACCAGCAGCACCAGGGGGCTCTACGAGCAGTACTTC. Its protein is CATSSTRGLYEQYF.

This sequence joins TRBV10-3 and TRBJ1-1, with D perhaps matching TRBD1 (6 bases). The germline V gene encodes CDR1 ENHRY and CDR2 SYGVKD. The length of the CDR3 is 14 residues. V lost 4 bases, J lost 8 bases, and 17 bases lay in between. The DNA of the CDR3 is TGTGCCATCAGTGTTAACGGACAGCTTGTAGAAGCTTTCTTT. Residues: CAISVNGQLVEAFF.

This clone was counted once. This sequence joins TRBV6-5 and TRBJ2-7, with 7 bases fitting TRBD2. This CDR3 region has 13 residues. Unmatched junction bases numbered 7, after V lost 5 bases and J lost 6 bases. Germline CDR1 and CDR2: MNHEY and SVGAGI. CDR3 bases: TGTGCCAGCAGTCCTGGGTGGGGGGGCGAGCAGTACTTC. It is translated as CASSPGWGGEQYF.

This rearrangement joins TRBV9 to TRBJ2-7, with 8 bases fitting TRBD1. The germline gives CDR1 SGDLS, CDR2 YYNGEE. V lost 3 bases and J lost 6; bases outside the gene matches: 8. This CDR3 has 14 amino acids. The CDR3 sequence: CASSGQGALGEQYF. CDR3 in DNA: TGTGCCAGCAGCGGGCAGGGGGCCTTAGGCGAGCAGTACTTC.

The genes are TRBV5-4 and TRBJ1-1; weak D call: TRBD1 (6 bases). The ends were cut back, 1 base at V and 0 bases at J, with 10 bases in the middle. Germline CDR1 SGHNT, CDR2 YYREEE (reference sequence). The CDR3 is 15 amino acids. Here the CDR3 reads CASSLTGLLNTEAFF. CDR3 in DNA: TGTGCCAGCAGCTTGACAGGGCTCCTGAACACTGAAGCTTTCTTT.

The chain joins TRBV29-1 to TRBJ2-3; 11 bases line up with TRBD2. After removal of 6 bases from V and 4 bases from J, the junction contained 6 bases not matched to a gene. CDR1 is SQVTM and CDR2 is ANQGSEA in the germline V gene. The CDR3 spans 14 residues. The CDR3 DNA is TGCAGCGTGGAGCTAGCGGGAGGACCAGATACGCAGTATTTT. It specifies CSVELAGGPDTQYF.

V gene TRBV20-1 combines with J gene TRBJ1-1; TRBD1 aligns across 9 bases. There are 11 residues in the CDR3. V trimming: 0 bases; J trimming: 10 bases; junction bases outside the gene matches: 0. CDR1 and CDR2 from the germline V gene are DFQATT and SNEGSKA (reference sequence). The CDR3 nucleotides are TGCAGTGCTAGAGAGGGACAGGGAGCTTTCTTT. Translated: CSAREGQGAFF.

The rearrangement joins TRBV5-1 to TRBJ2-2; TRBD2 is a possible D gene (5 bases). The V end was cut by 3 bases, the J end by 5 bases, with 11 bases between. The germline V gene encodes CDR1 SGHRS and CDR2 YFSETQ. This CDR3 contains 14 residues. The CDR3 is CASSSSPGTGELFF. The CDR3 DNA sequence: TGCGCCAGCAGCTCGTCTCCGGGAACCGGGGAGCTGTTTTTT.

This clone was seen a handful of times. This chain uses TRBV5-8 with TRBJ1-2; no clear D. Trimming pared 3 bases from V and 2 bases from J, leaving 11 bases between. CDR1 is SGHTS and CDR2 is YDEGEE in the germline V gene. The CDR3 sequence is 14 residues long. The CDR3, as DNA: TGTGCCAGCAGCTGGTCGAACGAAAACTATGGCTACACCTTC. Its translation is CASSWSNENYGYTF.

The chain carries TRBV4-1 and TRBJ2-1, with 7 bases identical to TRBD2. Germline lookup yields CDR1 MGHRA and CDR2 YSYEKL. J lost 9 bases, V lost 5 bases, and 10 bases had no gene match. This CDR3 contains 14 residues. CDR3 DNA sequence: TGCGCCAGCAGCACGGGGGGAGGGCCGGTTGAGCAGTTCTTC. This sequence encodes CASSTGGGPVEQFF.

This rearrangement joins TRBV2 to TRBJ1-1; 8 bases agree with TRBD1. The CDR3 spans 13 residues. J gave up 4 bases and V 6 bases, and 4 bases lay outside the gene matches. The germline CDR1 and CDR2 sequences are SNHLY and FYNNEI. This CDR3 is CASREQGGTEAFF. The CDR3 DNA is TGTGCCAGCAGGGAACAGGGGGGCACTGAAGCTTTCTTT.

This chain links TRBV27 with TRBJ2-7; the D gene is possibly TRBD1 (5 bases). Germline CDR1 MNHEY, CDR2 SMNVEV (reference sequence). Trimming removed 6 bases from V and 0 bases from J, with 15 bases in between. The CDR3 runs 15 residues. The CDR3 DNA sequence: TGTGCCAGCAGAATAGGGGCAGCTTCCTCCTACGAGCAGTACTTC. Its translation: CASRIGAASSYEQYF.

The V and J genes are TRBV19 and TRBJ2-7, with D hard to call. Trimming stripped 3 bases from V and 3 bases from J, with 12 bases between. The CDR3 contains 14 residues. Germline assignment: CDR1 LNHDA and CDR2 SQIVND (reference sequence). The CDR3 nucleotides read TGTGCCAGTAGTATCGCGTGGCAGAACTACGAGCAGTACTTC. Its translation: CASSIAWQNYEQYF.

Regarding this clone: This may arise from a read error, as a much more abundant clone is one base away. The chain is built from TRBV6-6 and TRBJ2-1; 10 bases map to TRBD1. Germline values: CDR1 MNHNY, CDR2 SVGAGI (reference sequence). The junction had 2 bases not matched to a gene; V was cut back by 4 bases and J by 8 bases. This CDR3 spans 13 amino acids. The CDR3 bases are TGTGCCAGCAGTTGGACAGGGGGGGATGAGCAGTTCTTC. Translated: CASSWTGGDEQFF.

The chain carries TRBV25-1 and TRBJ1-3; D remains ambiguous. This CDR3 has 14 amino acids. Germline CDR1 and CDR2: MGHDK and SYGVNS. V lost 4 bases to trimming and J lost 0 bases, with 7 bases between them. Here the CDR3 reads CASSASPSGNTIYF. CDR3 bases: TGTGCCAGCAGTGCGTCGCCCTCTGGAAACACCATATATTTT.

The chain joins TRBV5-1 to TRBJ2-2; TRBD1 aligns across 10 bases. Trimming cost V 6 bases and J 4 bases; bases outside gene matches: 9. The CDR3 is 16 residues long. Germline V lookup: CDR1 SGHRS, CDR2 YFSETQ. CDR3 amino acids: CASNKPGQGTTGELFF. CDR3 in DNA: TGCGCCAGCAACAAGCCGGGACAGGGGACCACCGGGGAGCTGTTTTTT.

The chain recombines TRBV29-1 with TRBJ1-2; D is unresolved. Germline V gene lookup returns CDR1 SQVTM and CDR2 ANQGSEA. V was shortened by 3 bases and J by 2 bases, with 13 bases between the two germline ends. The CDR3 loop spans 14 amino acids. CDR3 sequence reads: CSVDSVGPNYGYTF. In DNA form, the CDR3 reads TGCAGCGTTGATAGTGTTGGTCCGAACTATGGCTACACCTTC.

Comments on this clone: The sample holds other DNA sequences that translate to the same CDR3. This rearrangement joins TRBV6-5 to TRBJ2-7; tentative D call: TRBD2 (6 bases). Germline CDR1 is MNHEY and CDR2 is SVGAGI. CDR3 length equals 14 residues. The V end was cut by 2 bases, the J end by 3 bases, with 11 bases between. The CDR3 region is CASSYGQGGYEQYF. The CDR3 DNA follows: TGTGCCAGCAGTTACGGCCAGGGAGGCTACGAGCAGTACTTC.

The chain couples TRBV30 to TRBJ1-1; 9 nucleotides match TRBD1. J gave up 11 bases and V 0 bases, and 7 bases lay outside the gene matches. From germline, CDR1 is GTSNPN and CDR2 SVGIG (reference sequence). CDR3 size: 13 residues. In nucleotides, the CDR3 is TGTGCCTGGAGTGTGGGGACAGGGTTTGAGGCTTTCTTT. It is translated as CAWSVGTGFEAFF.

V and J are TRBV6-1 and TRBJ1-3; perhaps TRBD1 as D (6 bases). CDR3 length: 15 amino acids. V lost 3 bases and J lost 0, with 9 bases in between. In germline, CDR1 is MNHNS, CDR2 SASEGT. The CDR3 loop reads CASSDTDSSGNTIYF. The CDR3 bases are TGTGCCAGCAGTGACACGGACAGCTCTGGAAACACCATATATTTT.

The V and J genes are TRBV27 and TRBJ2-7, with TRBD1 as a possible D gene (6 bases). The CDR3 is 16 amino acids. Germline assignment: CDR1 MNHEY and CDR2 SMNVEV (reference sequence). Trimming pared 3 bases from V and 0 bases from J, leaving 15 bases between. CDR3: CASSFSLGATSYEQYF. In DNA, the CDR3 is TGTGCCAGCAGTTTCTCTCTGGGGGCTACCTCCTACGAGCAGTACTTC.

Regarding this clone: The same CDR3 arises from other DNA sequences in this sample as well. The chain couples TRBV30 to TRBJ1-1, with D hard to call. Germline V gives CDR1 GTSNPN, CDR2 SVGIG (reference sequence). The CDR3 consists of 12 residues. Trimming left V 1 base short and J 1 base short, with 4 bases between. The CDR3 region has the DNA TGTGCCTGGAGTGGTGGGAACACTGAAGCTTTCTTT. The encoded protein is CAWSGGNTEAFF.